The clone carrying this T cell receptor beta chain was detected a few times. The authors reverse transcribed about 0.5 to 1 ug RNA with random hexamers. TCRdb recomputed calls from the immunoSEQ multiplex PCR reads with MiXCR, one row per CDR3 protein. The sample contains about 110,000 distinct CDR3 sequences, less than 95% of which appear only once. V shed 1 base, J shed 2 bases, and the junction held 2 bases outside the gene matches. Germline CDR1 SGHDN, CDR2 FVKESK. The CDR3 contains 14 residues. The authors negatively isolated CD8+ and CD4+ T cells and FACS-enriched TEMRA cells. This sample is part of a study of CD8 T cells in Susac syndrome.

This sequence originates from a human donor with Susac syndrome. The chain employs TRBV14 and TRBJ2-7; the match to TRBD1 covers 7 bases. Sequenced: CD8+ T cells from PBMCs. The CDR3 DNA reads as TGTGCCAGCAGCCAAGGGACAGGTGCCTACGAGCAGTACTTC. Its translation is CASSQGTGAYEQYF.